This T cell receptor (beta chain) stems from a study of T cell changes during pregnancy in multiple sclerosis. This clone was seen ten or more times. Mismatch with germline at one junction end may stem from a read error. Assay: immunoSEQ multiplex PCR; the TCRdb copy retains only in-frame clones and omits some. The sample has 85,000 to 100,000 clones; 85% to 95% are singletons. Sample: peripheral blood, taken after pregnancy. This receptor was identified in a female donor with multiple sclerosis, enrolled in a pregnancy study.

The CDR3 spells CATSPVTGNDYGYTF. CDR3 nucleotides: TGTGCCACCAGTCCCGTAACAGGGAACGACTATGGCTACACCTTC. The chain employs TRBV27 and TRBJ1-2, with D possibly being TRBD1 (6 bases). Germline V gene data show CDR1 as MNHEY and CDR2 as SMNVEV (reference sequence). The CDR3 runs to 15 residues.